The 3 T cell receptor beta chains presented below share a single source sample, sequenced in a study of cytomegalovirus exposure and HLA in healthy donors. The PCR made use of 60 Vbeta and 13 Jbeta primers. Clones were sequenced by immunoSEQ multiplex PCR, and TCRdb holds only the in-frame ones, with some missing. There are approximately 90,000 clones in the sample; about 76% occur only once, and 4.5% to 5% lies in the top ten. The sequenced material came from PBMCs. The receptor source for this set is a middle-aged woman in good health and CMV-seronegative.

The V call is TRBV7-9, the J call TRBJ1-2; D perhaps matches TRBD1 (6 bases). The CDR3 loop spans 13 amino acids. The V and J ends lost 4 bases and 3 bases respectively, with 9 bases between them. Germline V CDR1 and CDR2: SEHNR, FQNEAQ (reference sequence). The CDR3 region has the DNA TGTGCCAGCAGCTCCAGGGGTGACTATGGCTACACCTTC. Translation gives CASSSRGDYGYTF.

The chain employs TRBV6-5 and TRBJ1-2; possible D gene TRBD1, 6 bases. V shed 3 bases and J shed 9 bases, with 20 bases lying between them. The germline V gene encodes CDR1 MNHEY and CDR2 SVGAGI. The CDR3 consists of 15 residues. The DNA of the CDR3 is TGTGCCAGCAGTTATCAAACCGGGACACTTTTGAGCTACACCTTC. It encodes CASSYQTGTLLSYTF.

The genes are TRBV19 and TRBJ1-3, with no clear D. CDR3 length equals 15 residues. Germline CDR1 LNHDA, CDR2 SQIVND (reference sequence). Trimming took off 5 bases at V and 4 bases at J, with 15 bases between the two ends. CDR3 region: CASSPNRDGGNTIYF. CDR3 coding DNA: TGTGCCAGTAGTCCGAATCGGGATGGGGGAAACACCATATATTTT. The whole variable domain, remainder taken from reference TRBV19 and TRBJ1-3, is DGGITQSPKYLFRKEGQNVTLSCEQNLNHDAMYWYRQDPGQGLRLIYYSQIVNDFQKGDIAEGYSVSREKKESFPLTVTSAQKNPTAFYLCASSPNRDGGNTIYFGEGSWLTVV.